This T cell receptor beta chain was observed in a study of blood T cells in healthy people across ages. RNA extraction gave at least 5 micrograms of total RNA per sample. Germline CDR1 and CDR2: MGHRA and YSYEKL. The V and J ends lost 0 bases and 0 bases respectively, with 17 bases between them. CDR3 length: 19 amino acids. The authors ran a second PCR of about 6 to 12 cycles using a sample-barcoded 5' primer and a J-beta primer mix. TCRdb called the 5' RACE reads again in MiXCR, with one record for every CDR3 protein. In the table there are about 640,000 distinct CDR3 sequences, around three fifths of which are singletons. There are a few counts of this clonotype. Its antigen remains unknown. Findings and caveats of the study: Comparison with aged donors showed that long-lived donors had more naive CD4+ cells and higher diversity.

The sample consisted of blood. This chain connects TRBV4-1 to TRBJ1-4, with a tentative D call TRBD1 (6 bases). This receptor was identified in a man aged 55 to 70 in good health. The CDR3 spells CASSQDRGGGGATNEKLFF. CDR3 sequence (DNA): TGCGCCAGCAGCCAAGATCGCGGTGGAGGGGGAGCAACTAATGAAAAACTGTTTTTT.